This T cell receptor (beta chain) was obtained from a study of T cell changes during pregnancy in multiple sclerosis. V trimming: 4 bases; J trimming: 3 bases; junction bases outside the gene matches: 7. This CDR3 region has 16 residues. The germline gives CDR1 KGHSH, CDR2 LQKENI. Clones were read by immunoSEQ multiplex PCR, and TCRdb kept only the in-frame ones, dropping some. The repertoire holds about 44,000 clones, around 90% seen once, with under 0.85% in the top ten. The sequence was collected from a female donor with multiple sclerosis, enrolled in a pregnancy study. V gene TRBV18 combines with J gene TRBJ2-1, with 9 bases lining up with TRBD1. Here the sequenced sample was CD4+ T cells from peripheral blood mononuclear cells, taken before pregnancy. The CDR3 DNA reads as TGTGCCAGCTCACAAAATCCGGGACAGGGCTACAATGAGCAGTTCTTC. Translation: CASSQNPGQGYNEQFF.